Listed below are T cell receptor beta chains from one sample, sequenced in a study of cytomegalovirus exposure and HLA in healthy donors. TCRdb's table, derived via immunoSEQ multiplex PCR, lists solely in-frame clones and lacks some. The sample includes around 190,000 clones, roughly 80% of them seen just once. The sequenced material came from PBMCs. The receptors derive from a woman in her twenties or thirties in good health and CMV-seronegative. The CDR3 runs from the conserved cysteine through the conserved F or W. A D gene is named only where the DNA matches it firmly. A row's size may be missing; if present it is once, few, many or a size class.

j_gene | abundance | d_gene | v_gene | CDR3aa | CDR3nt
TRBJ1-5 | once | . | TRBV6-1 | CASSERPGKQPQHF | TGTGCCAGCAGTGAAAGGCCAGGGAAACAGCCCCAGCATTTT
TRBJ1-1 | . | TRBD1 | TRBV11-2 | CASSSWTGDTEAFF | TGTGCCAGCAGCTCCTGGACAGGGGACACTGAAGCTTTCTTT
TRBJ1-5 | . | . | TRBV7-9 | CASSHWDYSQPQHF | TGTGCCAGCAGCCATTGGGACTATAGTCAGCCCCAGCATTTT
TRBJ1-1 | . | TRBD1 | TRBV19 | CASRDRGLYIEAFF | TGTGCCAGCCGGGACAGGGGTTTGTATATTGAAGCTTTCTTT
TRBJ2-7 | . | . | TRBV10-3 | CAIRSGPGGEQYF | TGTGCCATCAGGTCGGGCCCCGGAGGGGAGCAGTACTTC
TRBJ1-5 | . | TRBD1 | TRBV30 | CAWSTRQGDQPQHF | TGTGCCTGGAGTACCCGACAGGGTGATCAGCCCCAGCATTTT
TRBJ1-1 | few | TRBD1 | TRBV11-3 | CASSPRQGGTEAFF | TGTGCCAGCAGCCCGCGACAGGGGGGAACTGAAGCTTTCTTT
TRBJ1-2 | . | TRBD1 | TRBV5-1 | CASSQWTGFDYGYTF | TGCGCCAGCAGCCAGTGGACAGGGTTTGACTATGGCTACACCTTC
TRBJ2-5 | . | TRBD2 | TRBV5-1 | CASSLSGVRQETQYF | TGCGCCAGCAGCTTAAGCGGGGTACGCCAAGAGACCCAGTACTTC
TRBJ2-1 | . | TRBD2 | TRBV30 | CAWTPGLAGSSYNEQFF | TGTGCCTGGACCCCCGGACTAGCGGGAAGCTCCTACAATGAGCAGTTCTTC
TRBJ2-3 | . | . | TRBV30 | CARRAGVSTDTQYF | TGTGCCCGGAGGGCAGGGGTTTCCACAGATACGCAGTATTTT
TRBJ1-1 | once | . | TRBV18 | CASSPYRSLLNTEAFF | TGTGCCAGCTCACCCTACAGGAGCCTACTGAACACTGAAGCTTTCTTT
TRBJ2-7 | few | . | TRBV5-1 | CASSPDRDTSSYEQYF | TGCGCCAGCAGCCCGGACCGGGACACGAGCTCCTACGAGCAGTACTTC
TRBJ1-2 | . | . | TRBV29-1 | CSADSYSNYGYTF | TGCAGCGCAGACAGCTACTCTAACTATGGCTACACCTTC
TRBJ1-2 | . | . | TRBV30 | CARRWGGRGYTF | TGTGCCCGGAGATGGGGGGGGCGAGGCTACACCTTC
TRBJ2-5 | . | . | TRBV7-9 | CASSLGPLGFGKETQYF | TGTGCCAGCAGCTTAGGACCCCTAGGATTCGGCAAAGAGACCCAGTACTTC
TRBJ2-2 | . | TRBD1 | TRBV7-2 | CASSRDRVNTGELFF | TGTGCCAGCAGCCGGGACAGGGTAAACACCGGGGAGCTGTTTTTT
TRBJ1-4 | . | . | TRBV28 | CASRLTAALNEKLFF | TGTGCCAGCAGATTAACGGCAGCGCTGAATGAAAAACTGTTTTTT
TRBJ2-7 | . | . | TRBV7-8 | CASSLDPGAGEQYF | TGTGCCAGCAGCTTAGACCCGGGAGCGGGCGAGCAGTACTTC
TRBJ2-7 | . | TRBD2 | TRBV19 | CASRESGSSYEQYF | TGTGCCAGTAGGGAAAGCGGGAGCTCCTACGAGCAGTACTTC
TRBJ2-7 | . | . | TRBV5-1 | CASSLGGLYEQYF | TGCGCCAGCAGCTTGGGGGGACTCTACGAGCAGTACTTC
TRBJ2-5 | few | TRBD1 | TRBV27 | CASSLGTVRGVTVETQYF | TGTGCCAGCAGTTTGGGGACAGTTAGGGGAGTGACCGTGGAGACCCAGTACTTC
TRBJ1-5 | . | TRBD1 | TRBV6-1 | CASGRTGYSNQPQHF | TGTGCCAGCGGGAGGACAGGGTATAGCAATCAGCCCCAGCATTTT
TRBJ2-7 | . | . | TRBV5-1 | CASSLEQGRHEQYF | TGCGCCAGCAGCTTGGAACAGGGTCGGCACGAGCAGTACTTC
TRBJ2-7 | . | TRBD2 | TRBV29-1 | CSVASGLSYEQYF | TGCAGCGTTGCTAGCGGGCTCTCCTACGAGCAGTACTTC
TRBJ2-7 | . | . | TRBV28 | CASTPAWDTSSYEQYF | TGTGCCAGCACCCCAGCTTGGGACACGAGCTCCTACGAGCAGTACTTC
TRBJ2-7 | few | . | TRBV27 | CASGITGFGSYEQYF | TGTGCCAGCGGAATAACAGGGTTTGGCTCCTACGAGCAGTACTTC
TRBJ1-1 | once | . | TRBV5-1 | CASSEGQPNTEAFF | TGCGCCAGCAGCGAGGGACAACCGAACACTGAAGCTTTCTTT
TRBJ2-5 | . | TRBD2 | TRBV4-1 | CASSYRLAGDRETQYF | TGCGCCAGCAGTTACCGACTAGCGGGGGATAGAGAGACCCAGTACTTC
TRBJ2-7 | once | . | TRBV11-2 | CASSLAPSEYEQYF | TGTGCCAGCAGCTTAGCGCCTAGCGAGTACGAGCAGTACTTC
TRBJ1-6 | . | . | TRBV6-4 | CASSENGTPNNSPLHF | TGTGCCAGCAGTGAGAACGGGACACCGAATAATTCACCCCTCCACTTT
TRBJ1-1 | . | TRBD1 | TRBV6-5 | CASSSPQGPLNTEAFF | TGTGCCAGCAGTTCACCACAGGGGCCTTTAAACACTGAAGCTTTCTTT
TRBJ2-3 | . | . | TRBV18 | CASSLFTDTRYF | TGTGCCAGCTCACTCTTCACAGATACGCGGTATTTT
TRBJ2-3 | . | TRBD2 | TRBV5-1 | CASSLVGRAIDTQYF | TGCGCCAGCAGCTTGGTTGGGAGGGCCATAGATACGCAGTATTTT
TRBJ2-3 | . | TRBD2 | TRBV5-1 | CASSPVGASGDTQYF | TGCGCCAGCAGCCCGGTAGGGGCTAGCGGAGATACGCAGTATTTT
TRBJ2-3 | . | TRBD2 | TRBV18 | CASGRGATTDTQYF | TGTGCCAGCGGGCGGGGGGCCACGACAGATACGCAGTATTTT
TRBJ1-1 | . | . | TRBV12-5 | CASGPGQRNTEAFF | TGTGCTAGTGGACCGGGACAAAGGAACACTGAAGCTTTCTTT
TRBJ1-2 | . | . | TRBV5-6 | CASSLIVQGNGYTF | TGTGCCAGCAGCCTGATCGTTCAGGGCAATGGCTACACCTTC
TRBJ2-7 | few | . | TRBV7-6 | CASSLVNEQYF | TGTGCCAGCAGCTTAGTCAACGAGCAGTACTTC
TRBJ1-4 | . | . | TRBV5-1 | CASSLAPRGQEKLFF | TGCGCCAGCAGCTTGGCTCCCAGGGGACAAGAAAAACTGTTTTTT
TRBJ2-3 | . | TRBD2 | TRBV5-1 | CASSFSGATDTQYF | TGCGCCAGCAGCTTTAGCGGGGCTACAGATACGCAGTATTTT
TRBJ2-7 | . | TRBD1 | TRBV5-1 | CASSLGDRDYEQYF | TGCGCCAGCAGCTTGGGGGACAGGGACTACGAGCAGTACTTC
TRBJ1-1 | . | . | TRBV5-5 | CASSLIWGVYTEAFF | TGTGCCAGCAGCTTGATTTGGGGGGTGTACACTGAAGCTTTCTTT
TRBJ2-6 | . | . | TRBV30 | CAWRSFAGANVLTF | TGTGCCTGGAGATCCTTCGCGGGGGCCAACGTCCTGACTTTC
TRBJ1-2 | . | . | TRBV30 | CAWSGRYGYTF | TGTGCCTGGAGTGGTCGGTATGGCTACACCTTC
TRBJ2-7 | few | TRBD1 | TRBV10-3 | CAIRDRDNSYEQYF | TGTGCCATCCGCGACAGGGATAACTCCTACGAGCAGTACTTC
TRBJ1-4 | . | TRBD1 | TRBV6-6 | CASAGGQGNEKLFF | TGTGCCAGCGCCGGAGGACAGGGGAATGAAAAACTGTTTTTT
TRBJ1-1 | . | . | TRBV28 | CASSYPRTDRNTEAFF | TGTGCCAGCAGTTACCCTCGGACAGACCGGAACACTGAAGCTTTCTTT
TRBJ2-1 | once | . | TRBV6-1 | CASSLAGNYNEQFF | TGTGCCAGCAGTCTCGCGGGGAATTACAATGAGCAGTTCTTC
TRBJ2-1 | . | . | TRBV19 | CASREDWAPADEQFF | TGTGCCAGCAGGGAGGACTGGGCTCCGGCGGATGAGCAGTTCTTC
TRBJ1-3 | . | TRBD1 | TRBV28 | CASKYRGRGNTIYF | TGTGCCAGCAAATACAGGGGAAGGGGAAACACCATATATTTT
TRBJ2-5 | few | . | TRBV7-9 | CASSPIPGLGETQYF | TGTGCCAGCAGCCCAATTCCGGGGTTGGGGGAGACCCAGTACTTC
TRBJ2-7 | . | TRBD2 | TRBV10-3 | CAISASSGGYEQYF | TGTGCCATCAGTGCTTCTAGCGGAGGCTACGAGCAGTACTTC
TRBJ2-3 | few | . | TRBV2 | CASKSVRTDTQYF | TGTGCCAGCAAGTCAGTCCGAACAGATACGCAGTATTTT
TRBJ2-2 | . | TRBD1 | TRBV7-2 | CASSYNRGNTGELFF | TGTGCCAGCAGCTACAACAGGGGGAACACCGGGGAGCTGTTTTTT
TRBJ2-7 | . | TRBD1 | TRBV4-1 | CASSQTPGQGIGEQYF | TGCGCCAGCAGCCAAACACCGGGACAGGGGATCGGCGAGCAGTACTTC